One and the same sample provided the 3 T cell receptor beta chains below, sequenced in a study of spatial heterogeneity in lung cancer. TCRdb re-called the 5' RACE reads with MiXCR, one entry per CDR3 protein. The sample records about 52,000 distinct CDR3 sequences, roughly 7% being singletons. Time point specified: blood at routine non-recurrence follow-up after resection. Unsorted samples of tumor, nontumor lung or frozen PBMC had their whole RNA sequenced. This sample comprised PBMCs, obtained at follow-up. The receptors derive from a female donor with early-stage non-small cell lung cancer.

This clonotype was counted ten times or more. The chain carries TRBV6-5 and TRBJ1-2, with 7 bases that match TRBD1. The V segment lost 5 bases and the J segment 0 bases; nucleotides outside the gene matches: 3. CDR1 is MNHEY, CDR2 SVGAGI, per germline. CDR3 size: 14 residues. The CDR3 sequence is CASSPGGPNYGYTF. The CDR3 bases are TGTGCCAGCAGTCCAGGGGGACCTAACTATGGCTACACCTTC.

This clonotype was counted at least ten times. This chain joins TRBV6-1 and TRBJ2-5, with D unresolved. From germline, CDR1 is MNHNS and CDR2 SASEGT. The CDR3 totals 13 residues. V lost 6 bases, J lost 5 bases, and 13 bases lay in between. The chain's CDR3 is CASRGQVVETQYF. CDR3 nucleotide sequence: TGTGCCAGCAGGGGCCAAGTAGTGGAGACCCAGTACTTC.

This clonotype has a single count. This clone may be a read error of a much larger clone one base away. The rearrangement links TRBV5-1 to TRBJ2-3; D perhaps matches TRBD2 (7 bases). The CDR3 sequence is 15 residues long. Germline values: CDR1 SGHRS, CDR2 YFSETQ. Trimming pared 6 bases from V and 4 bases from J, leaving 18 bases between. The CDR3 spells CASKIRGGLADTQYF. In DNA, the CDR3 is TGCGCCAGCAAAATACGCGGGGGCCTGGCAGATACGCAGTATTTT.